This T cell receptor (beta chain) originates from a study of T cells in women clearing cervical HPV infection. The wider study: Cases' blood sampling followed lesion detection by median around 150 days (90 to 200).

A remark on this clone: Its specificity is unknown. Read sequence stops 3 residues before the CDR3 end, and the germline J gene provides the missing end.

Assay used: immunoSEQ multiplex PCR; TCRdb lists only in-frame clones, some missing. This sample lists about 35,000 clones; its ten largest clones have less than 7.5%. Points from the study as a whole: TRBV6-7 abundance was lower in cases than controls (roughly 0.12% versus 0.15%).

Germline V gives CDR1 SEHNR, CDR2 FQNEAQ (reference sequence). There are 15 residues in the CDR3. After removal of 5 bases from V and 5 bases from J, the junction contained 8 bases not matched to a gene. V gene TRBV7-9 combines with J gene TRBJ2-2; 7 bases agree with TRBD2. Specimen: blood buffy coat. This TCR was sampled from a woman aged 18 to 75 with a cervical HPV16 infection that either progressed to CIN3+ or cleared (not recorded which). CDR3 loop: CASSPSAGWTGELFF. The CDR3 bases that were read are TGTGCCAGCAGCCCTTCAGCGGGATGGACCGGGGAG.